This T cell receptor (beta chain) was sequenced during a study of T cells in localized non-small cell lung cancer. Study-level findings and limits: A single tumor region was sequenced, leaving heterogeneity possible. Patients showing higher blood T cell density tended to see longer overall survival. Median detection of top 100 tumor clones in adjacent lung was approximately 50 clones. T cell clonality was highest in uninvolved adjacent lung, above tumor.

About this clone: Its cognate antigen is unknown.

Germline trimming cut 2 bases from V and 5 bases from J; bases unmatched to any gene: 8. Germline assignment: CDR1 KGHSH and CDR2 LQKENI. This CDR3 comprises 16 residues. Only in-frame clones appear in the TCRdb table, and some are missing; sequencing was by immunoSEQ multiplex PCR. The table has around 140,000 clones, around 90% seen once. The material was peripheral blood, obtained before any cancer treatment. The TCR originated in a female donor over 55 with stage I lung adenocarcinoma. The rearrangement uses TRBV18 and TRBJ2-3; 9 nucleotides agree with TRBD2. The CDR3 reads CASSPLQAGGGDTQYF. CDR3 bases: TGTGCCAGCTCACCATTACAAGCGGGAGGTGGAGATACGCAGTATTTT. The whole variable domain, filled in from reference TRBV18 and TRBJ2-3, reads NAGVMQNPRHLVRRRGQEARLRCSPMKGHSHVYWYRQLPEEGLKFMVYLQKENIIDESGMPKERFSAEFPKEGPSILRIQQVVRGDSAAYFCASSPLQAGGGDTQYFGPGTRLTVL.